This TCR beta chain stems from a study of regulatory T cells in long-lasting Graves disease. Study-wide points: Persistent cases of Graves' showed reduced TCR diversity relative to newly diagnosed patients. There were preferences for TRBV28, TRBJ1-2 and TRBJ2-5 in persistent disease.

The table lists this clonotype with many counts. The antigen is undetermined. V was clipped by 8 bases and J by 4 bases, with 8 bases between them. The CDR3 runs to 12 residues. Germline V CDR1 and CDR2: SNHLY, FYNNEI. Time point here: newly diagnosed GD, antithyroid drugs for less than 3 months. Generation of the TCR library employed RNA extracted from PBMCs. For TCR beta, libraries came from iRepertoire HTBI primers and Arm-PCR of CDR3 regions. Via MiXCR, TCRdb re-called the multiplex PCR reads, giving one row per CDR3 protein. The sample shows about 540,000 distinct CDR3 sequences, roughly 12% of them seen only once. These records were also assigned to another study, of T cells in Graves' hyperthyroidism and ophthalmopathy. That work adds: During a first-round RT-PCR of the TCR CDR3, the HTBI primer set was used.

V usage is TRBV2 and J usage is TRBJ1-4, with D maybe TRBD1 (5 bases). Sample: peripheral blood mononuclear cells (PBMCs), taken at new diagnosis, from a patient treated with antithyroid drugs. The receptor's source is a man aged 25 to 40 with Graves disease. CDR3 DNA sequence: TGTGCCAGCGCCAGGGTTAATGAAAAACTGTTTTTT. Translating gives CASARVNEKLFF.